This passage covers 17 T cell receptor beta chains from one sample sequenced in a study of metastatic and nonmetastatic thyroid tumors. TCRdb reprocessed the PCR reads using MiXCR. The repertoire holds 35,000 to 50,000 clones, with roughly an eighth as singletons. Each patient went into thyroid surgery without having received any treatment. The sequenced sample was blood. These receptors were taken from a male donor with papillary thyroid cancer or a benign thyroid nodule (not recorded which). Some clones in this sample may be carry-over from other donors' samples.

This clone has ten or more counts. The CDR3 bases are TGTGCCAGCGCGCTCAGGGACTCCTACGAGCAGTACTTC. This gives the protein CASALRDSYEQYF. The chain couples TRBV7-9 to TRBJ2-7, with D possibly TRBD1 on 5 matching bases. Germline-derived CDR1 and CDR2 are SEHNR and FQNEAQ (reference sequence). V gave up 8 bases and J gave up 0 bases, with 11 bases separating them. There are 13 residues in the CDR3.

The table lists this clone with many counts. The chain carries TRBV28 and TRBJ2-7; the match to TRBD1 covers 8 bases. The CDR3 is 16 residues long. The V and J ends lost 8 bases and 0 bases, in that order; junction bases with no gene match: 12. The germline V gene has CDR1 MDHEN and CDR2 SYDVKM. The CDR3 is CASWTGTPLNSYEQYF. The CDR3 bases are TGTGCCAGCTGGACAGGGACTCCTCTCAACTCCTACGAGCAGTACTTC.

About this clone: A much larger clone differs by one base, so this may be a read error. The chain couples TRBV30 to TRBJ1-5, with D perhaps TRBD1 (6 bases). This CDR3 has 14 amino acids. Per the germline V gene, CDR1 is GTSNPN and CDR2 is SVGIG (reference sequence). The CDR3 is CALSVQGGYQPQHF. The CDR3 coding sequence is TGTGCCTTGAGTGTACAAGGGGGTTATCAGCCCCAGCATTTT.

The CDR3 DNA reads TGTGCCAGCAGCTTAGGTCGGCAGGGGGATGGTGACTACACCTTC. Translating it yields CASSLGRQGDGDYTF. The V gene is TRBV7-6, the J gene TRBJ1-2; 7 bases are shared with TRBD1. V trimming: 1 base; J trimming: 10 bases; junction bases outside the gene matches: 12. The CDR3 spans 15 residues. Germline V gene lookup returns CDR1 SGHVS and CDR2 FNYEAQ. The entire variable domain, with the rest obtained from reference TRBV7-6 and TRBJ1-2, is as follows: GAGVSQSPRYKVTKRGQDVALRCDPISGHVSLYWYRQALGQGPEFLTYFNYEAQQDKSGLPNDRFSAERPEGSISTLTIQRTEQRDSAMYRCASSLGRQGDGDYTFGSGTRLTVV.

This clone appeared a few times. This chain links TRBV28 with TRBJ1-2; D is unclear. CDR3 size: 11 residues. Trimming took 8 bases from V and 5 from J, leaving 9 bases between them. Germline CDR1 reads MDHEN; CDR2 reads SYDVKM. The CDR3 sequence: CASRIVYGYTF. CDR3 in DNA: TGTGCCAGCCGTATTGTTTATGGCTACACCTTC.

This clone was seen more than once but under ten times. This chain links TRBV18 with TRBJ1-4; 8 bases align to TRBD1. Germline assignment: CDR1 KGHSH and CDR2 LQKENI. The CDR3 has 17 amino acids. J was trimmed by 3 bases and V by 2 bases; bases with no gene match: 8. The CDR3 protein is CASSPDRTGRANEKLFF. CDR3 sequence (DNA): TGTGCCAGCTCACCAGACCGGACAGGGAGGGCTAATGAAAAACTGTTTTTT.

There are many counts of this clone. The V and J genes are TRBV6-1 and TRBJ2-3; 8 bases agree with TRBD1. The germline V gene encodes CDR1 MNHNS and CDR2 SASEGT. The CDR3 sequence is 14 residues long. V was clipped by 6 bases and J by 4 bases; unmatched bases: 6. CDR3 DNA sequence: TGTGCCAGCAGCCCTCCGGACAGGGCAGATACGCAGTATTTT. It is translated as CASSPPDRADTQYF.

This clone was recorded a few times. This sequence may be a read error, since a much larger clone differs from it by one base. The V gene is TRBV7-2, the J gene TRBJ2-2; D may be TRBD2 (6 bases). CDR3 size: 15 residues. The germline V gene has CDR1 SGHTA and CDR2 FQGNSA. V shed 6 bases and J shed 0 bases, with 11 bases lying between them. CDR3 region: CASRRSGTNTGELFF. The CDR3 region has the DNA TGTGCCAGCAGGCGTAGCGGTACGAACACCGGGGAGCTGTTTTTT.

With respect to this clone: Possible read error: a much larger clone is one base away. CDR3 bases: TGTGCCAGCAGTTACTCGGGCGGGACTTTAATAGCCAAAAACATTCAGTACTTC. It translates to CASSYSGGTLIAKNIQYF. The rearrangement links TRBV6-4 to TRBJ2-4; D might be TRBD2 (6 bases). The germline gives CDR1 MRHNA, CDR2 SNTAGT. CDR3 size: 18 residues.

In this sample, this clone turned up many times. The chain joins TRBV12-5 to TRBJ1-1; D remains ambiguous. Germline V gives CDR1 LGHNT, CDR2 FRNRAP. The CDR3 has 14 residues. Between the trimmed V and J ends, which lost 3 bases and 1 base, there was a span of 9 bases. CDR3 in amino acids: CASGFTNTNTEAFF. CDR3 coding DNA: TGTGCTAGTGGTTTTACCAACACGAACACTGAAGCTTTCTTT.

The sample holds many counts of this clone. The J gene is TRBJ1-6, the V gene TRBV20-1; possibly TRBD1 for D (6 bases). CDR1 is DFQATT and CDR2 is SNEGSKA in the germline V gene (reference sequence). Trimming stripped 0 bases from V and 9 bases from J, with 12 bases between. CDR3 length: 14 residues. The CDR3 region has the DNA TGCAGTGCTAGAGAAGGGGGTGGTAGTTCACCCCTCCACTTT. The encoded protein is CSAREGGGSSPLHF.

This clone was seen many times. V gene TRBV30 combines with J gene TRBJ2-5; the D is unclear. Trimming cost V 0 bases and J 2 bases, with 7 bases left between them. The CDR3 is 13 amino acids. Germline V gene lookup returns CDR1 GTSNPN and CDR2 SVGIG (reference sequence). The CDR3 DNA reads as TGTGCCTGGAGTGTCGGGCTTCAAGAGACCCAGTACTTC. Translating gives CAWSVGLQETQYF.

Notes on this clone: Just one base apart from a much larger clone, this may be a read error. The sample holds other DNA sequences that translate to the same CDR3. The J gene is TRBJ2-4, the V gene TRBV5-5; 7 nucleotides line up with TRBD1. Germline CDR1 is SGHKS and CDR2 is YYEKEE (reference sequence). The CDR3 contains 16 residues. The CDR3 DNA is TGCGCCAGCAGCCCGTGGTTGACAGGGGCCAAAAACATTCAGTACTTC. Residues: CASSPWLTGAKNIQYF.

This clone has at least ten counts. Here the CDR3 reads CATSDHRVILDTQYF. The CDR3 DNA is TGTGCCACCAGTGATCACCGGGTGATCTTGGATACGCAGTATTTT. The genes are TRBV24-1 and TRBJ2-3; D is ambiguous. This CDR3 contains 15 residues. The V end lost 3 bases, the J end lost 6 bases, and 15 bases lay between the germline ends. Per the germline V gene, CDR1 is KGHDR and CDR2 is SFDVKD.

This clone is labeled medium-sized. The chain has TRBV28 and TRBJ2-7, with 9 bases lining up with TRBD2. The V gene's germline CDR1 is MDHEN and CDR2 SYDVKM. This CDR3 is built from 16 residues. The V gene end was trimmed by 2 bases and the J gene end by 2 bases; junction bases not matched to a gene: 7. The CDR3 here is CASSLVASGTPYEQYF. In DNA, the CDR3 is TGTGCCAGCAGTTTAGTTGCTAGCGGGACTCCCTACGAGCAGTACTTC.

This clone was counted at least ten times. The chain joins TRBV4-1 to TRBJ2-7, with TRBD1 as a possible D gene (6 bases). Between the trimmed V and J ends, which lost 1 base and 0 bases, there was a span of 13 bases. Germline assignment: CDR1 MGHRA and CDR2 YSYEKL. CDR3 length: 16 residues. The CDR3 nucleotides are TGCGCCAGCAGCCAAGGGGTCAGGGGACCCTCCTACGAGCAGTACTTC. This codes for CASSQGVRGPSYEQYF.

This clone was observed at least ten times. This sequence joins TRBV6-4 and TRBJ2-2; 9 nucleotides line up with TRBD2. Germline lookup yields CDR1 MRHNA and CDR2 SNTAGT. This CDR3 region has 15 residues. The V segment lost 6 bases and the J segment 4 bases; nucleotides outside the gene matches: 6. The CDR3 protein is CASRRLAGLTGELFF. The CDR3 coding sequence is TGTGCCAGCAGAAGGCTAGCGGGACTCACCGGGGAGCTGTTTTTT.